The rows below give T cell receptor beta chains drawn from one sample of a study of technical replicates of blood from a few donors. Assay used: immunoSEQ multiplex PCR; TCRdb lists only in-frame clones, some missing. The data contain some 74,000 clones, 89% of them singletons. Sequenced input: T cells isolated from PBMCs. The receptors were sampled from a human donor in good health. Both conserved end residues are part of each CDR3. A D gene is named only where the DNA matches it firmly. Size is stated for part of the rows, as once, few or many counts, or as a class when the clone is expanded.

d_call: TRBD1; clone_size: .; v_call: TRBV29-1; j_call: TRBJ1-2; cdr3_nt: TGCAGCGTTGTAATGGACTGGTATAAGGACAGGGTCTACGGCTACACCTTC; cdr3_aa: CSVVMDWYKDRVYGYTF
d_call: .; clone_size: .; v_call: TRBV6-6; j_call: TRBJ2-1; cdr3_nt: TGTGCCAGCAGTTACTCGATGGAGGGGTACAATGAGCAGTTCTTC; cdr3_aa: CASSYSMEGYNEQFF
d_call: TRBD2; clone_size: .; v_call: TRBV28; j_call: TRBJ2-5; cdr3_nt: TGTGCCAGCAGCTTAAGCGGGGGACCTAAAGAGACCCAGTACTTC; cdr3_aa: CASSLSGGPKETQYF
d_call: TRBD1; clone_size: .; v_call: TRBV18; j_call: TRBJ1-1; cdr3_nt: TGTGCCAGCTCGGGGGGACAGTTCACTGAAGCTTTCTTT; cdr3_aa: CASSGGQFTEAFF
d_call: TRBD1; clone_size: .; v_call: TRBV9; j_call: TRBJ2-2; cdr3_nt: TGTGCCAGCAGCGTAGCCCTACCGGGACAGCAATACACCGGGGAGCTGTTTTTT; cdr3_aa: CASSVALPGQQYTGELFF
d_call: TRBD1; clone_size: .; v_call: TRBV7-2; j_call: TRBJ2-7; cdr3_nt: TGTGCCAGCAGCACACCGGGACAGGCGTCCTACGAGCAGTACTTC; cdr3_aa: CASSTPGQASYEQYF
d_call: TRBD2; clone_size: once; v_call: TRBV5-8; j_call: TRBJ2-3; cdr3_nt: TGTGCCAGCAGCTTGGGCGGGAGTGGGGCAGATACGCAGTATTTT; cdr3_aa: CASSLGGSGADTQYF
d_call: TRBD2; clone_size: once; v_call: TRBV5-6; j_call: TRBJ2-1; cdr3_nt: TGTGCCAGCAACCCTTGGACTAGCGGGAACAATGAGCAGTTCTTC; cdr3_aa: CASNPWTSGNNEQFF
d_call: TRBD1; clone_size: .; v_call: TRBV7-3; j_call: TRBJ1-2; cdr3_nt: TGTGCCAGCAGCCAAGGAGGCACAGGGGTTAACTATGGCTACACCTTC; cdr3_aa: CASSQGGTGVNYGYTF
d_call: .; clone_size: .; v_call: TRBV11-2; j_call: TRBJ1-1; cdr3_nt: TGTGCCAGCAGCTTCGAGGCGAACACTGAAGCTTTCTTT; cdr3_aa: CASSFEANTEAFF
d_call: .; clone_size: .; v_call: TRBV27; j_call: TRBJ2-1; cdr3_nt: TGTGCCAGCAGTTACATGGGCAGTTCCTACAATGAGCAGTTCTTC; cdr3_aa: CASSYMGSSYNEQFF